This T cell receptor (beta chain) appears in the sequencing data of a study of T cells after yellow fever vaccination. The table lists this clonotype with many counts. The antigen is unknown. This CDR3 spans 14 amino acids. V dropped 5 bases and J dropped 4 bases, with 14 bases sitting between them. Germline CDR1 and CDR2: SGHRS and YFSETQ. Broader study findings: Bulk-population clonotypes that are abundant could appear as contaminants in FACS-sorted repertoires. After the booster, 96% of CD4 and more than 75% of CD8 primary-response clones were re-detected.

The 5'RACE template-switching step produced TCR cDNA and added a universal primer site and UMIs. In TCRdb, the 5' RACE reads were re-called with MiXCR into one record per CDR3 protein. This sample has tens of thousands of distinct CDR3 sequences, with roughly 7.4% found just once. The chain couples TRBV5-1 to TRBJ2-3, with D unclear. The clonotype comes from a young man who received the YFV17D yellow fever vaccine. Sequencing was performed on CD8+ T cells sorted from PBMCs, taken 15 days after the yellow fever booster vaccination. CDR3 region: CASSTAGSADTQYF. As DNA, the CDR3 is TGCGCCAGCAGTACGGCAGGTTCGGCAGATACGCAGTATTTT.